This T cell receptor beta chain was retrieved from a study of T-cell reconstitution after alpha-beta-depleted transplantation in children. Study observations and caveats: The study traced high day-60 TCRbeta diversity in some patients to surviving recipient T cells and thymic progenitors. Counts and diversity of T cells one year after transplant came mostly from newly produced T cells.

Details on this clonotype: No antigen is known for it.

During its preparation, the TCRbeta library received unique molecular identifiers. TCRdb reprocessed the PCR reads via MiXCR and lists one record per CDR3 protein. This table has 550,000 to 800,000 distinct CDR3 sequences, over 10% appearing once. Germline CDR1 is KGHSH and CDR2 is LQKENI. The CDR3 totals 15 residues. V was clipped by 5 bases and J by 2 bases; unmatched bases: 8. The rearrangement links TRBV18 to TRBJ2-5, with 7 bases that match TRBD1. The sequenced sample was PBMCs, obtained before TCRalphabeta/CD19-depleted stem cell transplant. The sequence was collected from a girl aged 2-10 years with congenital amegakaryocytic thrombocytopenia, due to receive a stem cell transplant. In DNA, the CDR3 is TGTGCCAGCTCAACCGAACAGGGGACACAAGAGACCCAGTACTTC. Protein product: CASSTEQGTQETQYF.